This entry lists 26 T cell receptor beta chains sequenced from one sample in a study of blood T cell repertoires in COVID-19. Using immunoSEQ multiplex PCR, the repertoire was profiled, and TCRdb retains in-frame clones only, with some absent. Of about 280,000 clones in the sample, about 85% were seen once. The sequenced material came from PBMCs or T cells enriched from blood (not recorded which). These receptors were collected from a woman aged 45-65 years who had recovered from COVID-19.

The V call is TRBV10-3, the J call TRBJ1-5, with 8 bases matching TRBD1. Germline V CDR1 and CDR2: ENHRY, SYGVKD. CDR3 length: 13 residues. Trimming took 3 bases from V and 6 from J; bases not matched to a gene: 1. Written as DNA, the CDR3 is TGTGCCATCAGTGACAGGGGGCTTCAGCCCCAGCATTTT. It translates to CAISDRGLQPQHF.

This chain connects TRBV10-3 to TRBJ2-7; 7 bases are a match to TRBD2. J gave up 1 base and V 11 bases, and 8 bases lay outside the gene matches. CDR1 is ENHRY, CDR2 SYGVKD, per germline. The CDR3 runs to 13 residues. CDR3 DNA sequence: TGTGCCTCAACGGCGGGAGAGTCCTACGAGCAGTACTTC. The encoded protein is CASTAGESYEQYF.

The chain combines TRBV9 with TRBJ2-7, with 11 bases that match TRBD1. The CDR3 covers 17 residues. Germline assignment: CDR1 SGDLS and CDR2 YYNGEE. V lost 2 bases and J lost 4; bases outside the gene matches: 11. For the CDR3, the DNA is TGTGCCAGCAGCGTGGCCGGGACAGGGGGGGCTCTTTACGAGCAGTACTTC. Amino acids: CASSVAGTGGALYEQYF. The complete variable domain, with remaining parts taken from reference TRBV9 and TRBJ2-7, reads DSGVTQTPKHLITATGQRVTLRCSPRSGDLSVYWYQQSLDQGLQFLIQYYNGEERAKGNILERFSAQQFPDLHSELNLSSLELGDSALYFCASSVAGTGGALYEQYFGPGTRLTVT.

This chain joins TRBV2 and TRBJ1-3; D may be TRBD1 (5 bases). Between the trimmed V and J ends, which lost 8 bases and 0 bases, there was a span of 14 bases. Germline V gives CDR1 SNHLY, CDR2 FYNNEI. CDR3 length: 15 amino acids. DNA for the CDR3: TGTGCCAGCGTGTTCAACGGGGGCTCTGGAAACACCATATATTTT. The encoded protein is CASVFNGGSGNTIYF.

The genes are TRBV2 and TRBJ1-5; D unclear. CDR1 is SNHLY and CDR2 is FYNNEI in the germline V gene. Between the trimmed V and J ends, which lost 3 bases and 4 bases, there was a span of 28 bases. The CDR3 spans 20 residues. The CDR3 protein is CASSDGRFLVVQQPNQPQHF. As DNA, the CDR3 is TGTGCCAGCAGTGACGGCCGATTTTTAGTGGTACAGCAACCAAATCAGCCCCAGCATTTT.

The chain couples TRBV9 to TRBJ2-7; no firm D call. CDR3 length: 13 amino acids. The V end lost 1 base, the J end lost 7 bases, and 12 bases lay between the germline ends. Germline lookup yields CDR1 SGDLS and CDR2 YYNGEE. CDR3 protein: CASSVTTPGEQYF. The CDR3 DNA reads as TGTGCCAGCAGCGTAACGACCCCGGGTGAGCAGTACTTC.

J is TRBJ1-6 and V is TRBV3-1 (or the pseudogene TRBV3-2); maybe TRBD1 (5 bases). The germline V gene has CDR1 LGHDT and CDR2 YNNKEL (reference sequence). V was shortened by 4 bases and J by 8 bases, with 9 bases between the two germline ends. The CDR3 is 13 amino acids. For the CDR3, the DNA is TGTGCCAGCAGCCTTTCCAGGGATTCACCCCTCCACTTT. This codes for CASSLSRDSPLHF.

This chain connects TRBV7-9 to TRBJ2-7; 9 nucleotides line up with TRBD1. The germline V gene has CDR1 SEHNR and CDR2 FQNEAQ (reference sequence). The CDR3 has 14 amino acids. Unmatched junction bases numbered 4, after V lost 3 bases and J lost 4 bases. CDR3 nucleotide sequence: TGTGCCAGCAGCTTCGGACAGGGGTTGTACGAGCAGTACTTC. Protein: CASSFGQGLYEQYF.

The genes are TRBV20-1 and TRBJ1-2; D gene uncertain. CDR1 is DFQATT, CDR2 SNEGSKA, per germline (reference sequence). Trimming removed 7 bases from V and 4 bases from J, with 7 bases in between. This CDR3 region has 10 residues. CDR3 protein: CSGDTYGYTF. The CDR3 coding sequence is TGCAGTGGCGACACCTATGGCTACACCTTC.

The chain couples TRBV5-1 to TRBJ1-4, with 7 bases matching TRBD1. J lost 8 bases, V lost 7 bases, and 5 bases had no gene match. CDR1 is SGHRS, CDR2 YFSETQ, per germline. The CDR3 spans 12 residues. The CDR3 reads CASRQGVEKLFF. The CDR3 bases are TGCGCCAGCCGACAGGGAGTCGAAAAACTGTTTTTT.

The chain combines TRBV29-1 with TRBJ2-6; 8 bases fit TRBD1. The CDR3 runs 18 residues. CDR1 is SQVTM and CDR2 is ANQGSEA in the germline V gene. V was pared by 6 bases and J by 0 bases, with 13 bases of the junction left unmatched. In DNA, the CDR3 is TGCAGCGTAGCTCCCGGGACAGGCCGTATCTCTGGGGCCAACGTCCTGACTTTC. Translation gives CSVAPGTGRISGANVLTF.

The CDR3 bases are TGTGCCAGCAGCGCCAGGGGCCCCTATGGCTACACCTTC. This translates into CASSARGPYGYTF. The chain carries TRBV5-5 and TRBJ1-2, with D possibly matching TRBD1 (6 bases). Trimming stripped 4 bases from V and 4 bases from J, with 11 bases between. Germline V gene sequence: CDR1 SGHKS, CDR2 YYEKEE (reference sequence). CDR3 size: 13 residues.

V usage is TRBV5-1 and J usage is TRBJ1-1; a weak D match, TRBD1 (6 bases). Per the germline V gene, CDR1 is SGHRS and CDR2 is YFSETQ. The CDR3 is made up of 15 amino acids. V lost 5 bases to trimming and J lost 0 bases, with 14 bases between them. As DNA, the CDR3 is TGCGCCAGCAGTTTATCCGGGACACTGAACACTGAAGCTTTCTTT. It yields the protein CASSLSGTLNTEAFF. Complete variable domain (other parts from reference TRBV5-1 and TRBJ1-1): KAGVTQTPRYLIKTRGQQVTLSCSPISGHRSVSWYQQTPGQGLQFLFEYFSETQRNKGNFPGRFSGRQFSNSRSEMNVSTLELGDSALYLCASSLSGTLNTEAFFGQGTRLTVV.

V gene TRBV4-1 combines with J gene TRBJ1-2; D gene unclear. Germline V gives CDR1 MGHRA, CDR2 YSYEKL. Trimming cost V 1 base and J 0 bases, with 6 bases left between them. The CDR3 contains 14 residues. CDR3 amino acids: CASSQGLTNYGYTF. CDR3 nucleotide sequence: TGCGCCAGCAGCCAAGGACTGACTAACTATGGCTACACCTTC.

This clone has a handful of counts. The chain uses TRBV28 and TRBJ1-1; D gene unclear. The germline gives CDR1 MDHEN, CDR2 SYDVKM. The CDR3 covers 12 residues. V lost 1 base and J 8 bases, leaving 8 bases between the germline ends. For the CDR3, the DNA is TGTGCCAGCAGTTTATATGGCAGGGAAGCTTTCTTT. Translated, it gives CASSLYGREAFF.

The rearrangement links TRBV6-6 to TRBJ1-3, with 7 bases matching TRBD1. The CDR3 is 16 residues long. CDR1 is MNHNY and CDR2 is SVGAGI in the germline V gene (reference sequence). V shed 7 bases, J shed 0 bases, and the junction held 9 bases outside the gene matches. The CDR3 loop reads CASKRTGEASGNTIYF. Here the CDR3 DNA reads TGTGCCAGCAAGCGGACAGGCGAGGCCTCTGGAAACACCATATATTTT.

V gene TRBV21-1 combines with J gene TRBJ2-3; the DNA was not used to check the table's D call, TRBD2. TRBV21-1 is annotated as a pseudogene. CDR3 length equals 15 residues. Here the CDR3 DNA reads TGTGCCAGCAGCAACTCGAGCGGGGGCGCAGATACGCAGTATTTT. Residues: CASSNSSGGADTQYF.

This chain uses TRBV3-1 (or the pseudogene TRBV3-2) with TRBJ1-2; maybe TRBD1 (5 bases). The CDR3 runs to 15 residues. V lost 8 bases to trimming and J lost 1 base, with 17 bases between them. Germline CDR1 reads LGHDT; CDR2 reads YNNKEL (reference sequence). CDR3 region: CASSRTQYINYGYTF. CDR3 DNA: TGTGCCAGCTCGAGGACACAATACATTAACTATGGCTACACCTTC.

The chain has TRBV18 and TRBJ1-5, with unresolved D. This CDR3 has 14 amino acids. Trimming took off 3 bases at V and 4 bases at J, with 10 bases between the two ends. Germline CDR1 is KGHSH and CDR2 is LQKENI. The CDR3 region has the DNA TGTGCCAGCTCACCCTTTGACAAGAATCAGCCCCAGCATTTT. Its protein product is CASSPFDKNQPQHF.

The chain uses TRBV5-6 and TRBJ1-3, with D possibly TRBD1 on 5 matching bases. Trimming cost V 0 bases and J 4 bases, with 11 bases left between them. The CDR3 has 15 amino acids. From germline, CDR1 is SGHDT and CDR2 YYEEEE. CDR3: CASSLVGARGNTIYF. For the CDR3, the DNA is TGTGCCAGCAGCTTGGTAGGGGCTAGAGGAAACACCATATATTTT.

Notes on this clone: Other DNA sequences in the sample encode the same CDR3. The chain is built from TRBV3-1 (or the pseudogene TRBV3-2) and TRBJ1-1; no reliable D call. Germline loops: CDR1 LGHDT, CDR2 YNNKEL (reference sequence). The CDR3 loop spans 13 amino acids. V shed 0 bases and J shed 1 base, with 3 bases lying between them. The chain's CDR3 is CASSQDRNTEAFF. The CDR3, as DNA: TGTGCCAGCAGCCAAGACCGGAACACTGAAGCTTTCTTT.

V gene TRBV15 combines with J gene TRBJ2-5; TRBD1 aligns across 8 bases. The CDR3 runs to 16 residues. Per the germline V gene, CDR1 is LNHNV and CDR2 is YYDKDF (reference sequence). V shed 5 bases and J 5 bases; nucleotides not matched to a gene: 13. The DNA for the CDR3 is TGTGCCACCAGCTCGTCGCTGGGGACAGGTGGGGAGACCCAGTACTTC. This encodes CATSSSLGTGGETQYF.

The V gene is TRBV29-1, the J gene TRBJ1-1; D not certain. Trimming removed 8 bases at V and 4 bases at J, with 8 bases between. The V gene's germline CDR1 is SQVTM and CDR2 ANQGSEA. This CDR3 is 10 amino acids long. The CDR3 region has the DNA TGCAGCTATGGTAGCACTGAAGCTTTCTTT. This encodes CSYGSTEAFF.

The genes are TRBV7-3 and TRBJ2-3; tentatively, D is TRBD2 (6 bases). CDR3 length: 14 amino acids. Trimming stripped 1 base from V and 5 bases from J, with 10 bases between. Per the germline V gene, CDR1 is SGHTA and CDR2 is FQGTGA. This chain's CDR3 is CASSLIGRGDTQYF. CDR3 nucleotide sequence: TGTGCCAGCAGCTTAATAGGGCGGGGAGATACGCAGTATTTT.

The CDR3 reads CASSLVGGSSYNEQFF. CDR3 nucleotide sequence: TGTGCCAGCAGCTTAGTCGGCGGAAGCTCCTACAATGAGCAGTTCTTC. This chain joins TRBV7-2 and TRBJ2-1; D remains unclear. CDR1 and CDR2 from the germline V gene are SGHTA and FQGNSA. The length of the CDR3 is 16 residues. V lost 1 base to trimming and J lost 0 bases, with 10 bases between them.

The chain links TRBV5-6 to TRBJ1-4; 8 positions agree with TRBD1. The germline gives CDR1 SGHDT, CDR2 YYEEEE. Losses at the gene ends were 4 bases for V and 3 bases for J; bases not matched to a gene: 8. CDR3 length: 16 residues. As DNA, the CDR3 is TGTGCCAGCAGCCCGGACAGGGCCTTATCTAATGAAAAACTGTTTTTT. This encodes CASSPDRALSNEKLFF.